The 5 T cell receptor beta chains below come from one sample, sequenced in a study of T-cell reconstitution after alpha-beta-depleted transplantation in children. Preparation of the TCRbeta library was carried out with unique molecular identifiers. MiXCR, run by TCRdb on the PCR reads, gives a single entry per CDR3 protein. Of about 980,000 distinct CDR3 sequences in the sample, roughly 29% were seen once. Specimen: PBMCs, mostly from graft donor cells, collected 360 days after TCRalphabeta/CD19-depleted stem cell transplant. Receptors originate from a boy younger than two who had a stem cell transplant for SCID, so the T cells may come from the graft donor.

The table lists this clonotype with a few counts. The chain carries TRBV5-5 and TRBJ2-5; 8 bases line up with TRBD1. This CDR3 is built from 15 residues. Germline V gives CDR1 SGHKS, CDR2 YYEKEE (reference sequence). The ends lost 4 bases at V and 0 bases at J; junction bases unmatched: 5. Written as DNA, the CDR3 is TGTGCCAGCAGCCCGAGGACAGGGAACCAAGAGACCCAGTACTTC. It translates to CASSPRTGNQETQYF.

The chain joins TRBV20-1 to TRBJ2-7; 13 positions agree with TRBD2. The CDR3 runs to 17 residues. Unmatched junction bases numbered 15, after V lost 5 bases and J lost 5 bases. CDR1 and CDR2 (germline): DFQATT, SNEGSKA (reference sequence). In nucleotides, the CDR3 is TGCAGTGCTCCATCGCTCGGACTAGCGGGGGTTACCGACGAGCAGTACTTC. Protein: CSAPSLGLAGVTDEQYF.

This clonotype was observed a handful of times. This rearrangement joins TRBV29-1 to TRBJ2-1, with a weak D call TRBD2 (6 bases). V lost 4 bases and J 0 bases, leaving 10 bases between the germline ends. Per the germline V gene, CDR1 is SQVTM and CDR2 is ANQGSEA. The CDR3 totals 14 residues. DNA for the CDR3: TGCAGCGTTGGACTAGTGAGCTCCTACAATGAGCAGTTCTTC. Translating it yields CSVGLVSSYNEQFF.

This clonotype was seen a handful of times. The chain uses TRBV5-4 and TRBJ2-1, with 10 bases aligning to TRBD1. The CDR3 spans 16 residues. Trimming cost V 4 bases and J 1 base; bases outside gene matches: 5. CDR1 and CDR2 from the germline V gene are SGHNT and YYREEE (reference sequence). CDR3 in DNA: TGTGCCAGCAGCCCGTGGACAGGGGGGTCCTACAATGAGCAGTTCTTC. Protein: CASSPWTGGSYNEQFF.

This clonotype occurred a few times. V usage is TRBV5-1 and J usage is TRBJ2-7; D gene ambiguous. From germline, CDR1 is SGHRS and CDR2 YFSETQ. This CDR3 is built from 19 residues. V was pared by 0 bases and J by 2 bases, with 24 bases between. The chain's CDR3 is CASSLASKASHYTTYEQYF. CDR3 DNA sequence: TGCGCCAGCAGCTTGGCCTCGAAAGCGTCGCACTACACGACCTACGAGCAGTACTTC.